Following are 32 T cell receptor beta chains from one sample sequenced in a study of cytotoxic CD8 clonotypes in ibrutinib-treated CLL. Only in-frame clones appear in the TCRdb table, and some are missing; sequencing was by immunoSEQ multiplex PCR. The sample contains about 200,000 clones, 79% of which appear only once. The source material was PBMCs, sampled after 12 months of ibrutinib treatment. These receptors all stem from a human donor with chronic lymphocytic leukemia.

The V and J genes are TRBV9 and TRBJ2-7; 9 bases are a match to TRBD1. The V gene end was trimmed by 4 bases and the J gene end by 6 bases; junction bases not matched to a gene: 8. Germline V gives CDR1 SGDLS, CDR2 YYNGEE. This CDR3 comprises 14 residues. DNA of the CDR3: TGTGCCAGCAGCCTTCGGACAGGGGTCAGCGAGCAGTACTTC. Protein sequence: CASSLRTGVSEQYF.

This sequence joins TRBV28 and TRBJ2-7; 10 bases are shared with TRBD2. J gave up 1 base and V 3 bases, and 6 bases lay outside the gene matches. This CDR3 is 16 amino acids long. Germline V lookup: CDR1 MDHEN, CDR2 SYDVKM. The CDR3 region is CASSFLGTSASYEQYF. The CDR3 bases are TGTGCCAGCAGTTTTTTGGGGACTAGCGCTTCCTACGAGCAGTACTTC.

The chain recombines TRBV9 with TRBJ2-2, with 8 nucleotides matching TRBD1. The germline CDR1 and CDR2 sequences are SGDLS and YYNGEE. This CDR3 is built from 18 residues. V lost 3 bases and J lost 4; bases outside the gene matches: 14. The CDR3 region is CASSAQSGGAGVTGELFF. The CDR3 DNA is TGTGCCAGCAGCGCCCAATCAGGGGGCGCGGGTGTCACCGGGGAGCTGTTTTTT.

CDR3 sequence reads: CAISESVSYGYTF. DNA of the CDR3: TGTGCCATCAGTGAGTCGGTCTCCTATGGCTACACCTTC. The chain carries TRBV10-3 and TRBJ1-2, with D uncertain. The V and J ends lost 0 bases and 4 bases respectively, with 6 bases between them. Germline CDR1 ENHRY, CDR2 SYGVKD. The CDR3 spans 13 residues.

This clone was seen a single time. This rearrangement joins TRBV15 to TRBJ2-7; 8 bases are shared with TRBD1. Germline trimming cut 0 bases from V and 5 bases from J; bases unmatched to any gene: 6. Per the germline V gene, CDR1 is LNHNV and CDR2 is YYDKDF (reference sequence). The CDR3 spans 15 residues. The CDR3 bases are TGTGCCACCAGCAGAGATCGTGTCAGGGGGCACGAGCAGTACTTC. Its translation: CATSRDRVRGHEQYF.

The chain is built from TRBV4-1 and TRBJ2-1; 12 bases are shared with TRBD1. The V gene end was trimmed by 6 bases and the J gene end by 13 bases; junction bases not matched to a gene: 13. The CDR3 covers 15 residues. Germline values: CDR1 MGHRA, CDR2 YSYEKL. CDR3 in amino acids: CASRGQGAYSREQFF. The CDR3 nucleotides read TGCGCCAGCAGGGGACAGGGGGCGTATTCTCGGGAACAGTTCTTC.

V gene TRBV4-1 combines with J gene TRBJ2-1, with D possibly TRBD2 on 6 matching bases. Trimming cost V 5 bases and J 1 base, with 12 bases left between them. The germline V gene has CDR1 MGHRA and CDR2 YSYEKL. The CDR3 loop spans 15 amino acids. The CDR3 reads CASSFTSRSYNEQFF. DNA for the CDR3: TGCGCCAGCAGCTTTACTAGCCGATCCTACAATGAGCAGTTCTTC.

The CDR3 sequence: CASSQWGLAGADTQYF. The CDR3 DNA reads as TGTGCCAGCTCACAGTGGGGACTAGCGGGAGCAGATACGCAGTATTTT. The chain links TRBV18 to TRBJ2-3, with 14 bases that match TRBD2. The CDR3 loop spans 16 amino acids. CDR1 KGHSH and CDR2 LQKENI come from the germline V gene. With 4 bases clipped from V and 4 bases from J, the junction kept 4 bases outside the gene matches. Full variable domain (rest looked up from reference TRBV18 and TRBJ2-3): NAGVMQNPRHLVRRRGQEARLRCSPMKGHSHVYWYRQLPEEGLKFMVYLQKENIIDESGMPKERFSAEFPKEGPSILRIQQVVRGDSAAYFCASSQWGLAGADTQYFGPGTRLTVL.

Here the CDR3 DNA reads TGTGCCATCATGGGAGCGGGGGGCAACAATGAGCAGTTCTTC. Translation: CAIMGAGGNNEQFF. The chain uses TRBV10-3 and TRBJ2-1; 9 bases fit TRBD2. The J segment lost 5 bases and the V segment lost 7 bases, leaving 6 bases of the junction unmatched. This CDR3 has 14 residues. CDR1 is ENHRY, CDR2 SYGVKD, per germline.

The CDR3 sequence: CAISEEGGRETQYF. The CDR3 bases are TGTGCCATCAGTGAGGAAGGGGGGCGAGAGACCCAGTACTTC. The chain carries TRBV10-3 and TRBJ2-5, with D perhaps being TRBD1 or TRBD2 (6 bases each). CDR1 and CDR2 from the germline V gene are ENHRY and SYGVKD. This CDR3 comprises 14 residues. V lost 2 bases and J 4 bases, leaving 11 bases between the germline ends.

The rearrangement uses TRBV1 and TRBJ2-7; the table's D call of TRBD2 was not tested on the DNA. TRBV1 is a listed pseudogene. The CDR3 loop spans 17 amino acids. This CDR3 reads CTSSQEGSRLAGEEQYF. The CDR3 DNA reads as TGCACCAGCAGCCAAGAAGGGTCCAGACTAGCGGGCGAGGAGCAGTACTTC.

This chain connects TRBV11-2 to TRBJ1-2; D uncertain. Trimming cost V 5 bases and J 10 bases, with 20 bases left between them. Germline CDR1 reads SGHAT; CDR2 reads FQNNGV. This CDR3 has 14 amino acids. In DNA form, the CDR3 reads TGTGCCAGCAGCCTGGATCGGCTCCAAGGCGACTACACCTTC. Encoded protein: CASSLDRLQGDYTF.

This clone was seen once. The chain joins TRBV7-2 to TRBJ2-1, with TRBD2 matching 10 bases. Germline CDR1 SGHTA, CDR2 FQGNSA. The CDR3 is 16 amino acids. V was pared by 1 base and J by 8 bases, with 8 bases of the junction left unmatched. CDR3 in amino acids: CASSLVSGGMADEQFF. CDR3 bases: TGTGCCAGCAGCTTAGTTAGCGGGGGGATGGCCGATGAGCAGTTCTTC. Filled out from reference TRBV7-2 and TRBJ2-1, the complete variable domain reads GAGVSQSPSNKVTEKGKDVELRCDPISGHTALYWYRQSLGQGLEFLIYFQGNSAPDKSGLPSDRFSAERTGGSVSTLTIQRTQQEDSAVYLCASSLVSGGMADEQFFGPGTRLTVL.

This CDR3 is CASSWTSGGQETQYF. The CDR3 nucleotides read TGTGCCAGCAGCTGGACTAGCGGGGGCCAAGAGACCCAGTACTTC. This chain connects TRBV11-2 to TRBJ2-5; 13 bases are shared with TRBD2. This CDR3 is built from 15 residues. Germline trimming cut 4 bases from V and 1 base from J; bases unmatched to any gene: 0. Germline CDR1 is SGHAT and CDR2 is FQNNGV.

The chain recombines TRBV12-5 with TRBJ1-1; possibly TRBD1 for D (5 bases). The CDR3 is 12 amino acids. Trimming cost V 5 bases and J 5 bases, with 9 bases left between them. Germline CDR1 LGHNT, CDR2 FRNRAP. This chain's CDR3 is CASGLGGTEAFF. The CDR3 nucleotides are TGTGCTAGTGGTCTGGGGGGGACTGAAGCTTTCTTT.

The DNA of the CDR3 is TGCGCCAGCAGCGCCGGGGCAGCTGCTACCTACAATGAGCAGTTCTTC. Translation: CASSAGAAATYNEQFF. This chain connects TRBV5-1 to TRBJ2-1; D may be TRBD1 or TRBD2 (5 bases each). With 4 bases removed from V and 2 bases from J, the gap between germline ends came to 16 bases. The CDR3 loop spans 16 amino acids. Per germline, CDR1 SGHRS and CDR2 YFSETQ.

The chain joins TRBV7-6 to TRBJ2-1, with D unresolved. The V end lost 1 base, the J end lost 6 bases, and 7 bases lay between the germline ends. The CDR3 sequence is 13 residues long. Germline-derived CDR1 and CDR2 are SGHVS and FNYEAQ. This chain's CDR3 is CASSLVIPNEQFF. The CDR3 DNA follows: TGTGCCAGCAGCTTAGTTATCCCCAATGAGCAGTTCTTC. Full variable domain (outside the CDR3, taken from reference TRBV7-6 and TRBJ2-1): GAGVSQSPRYKVTKRGQDVALRCDPISGHVSLYWYRQALGQGPEFLTYFNYEAQQDKSGLPNDRFSAERPEGSISTLTIQRTEQRDSAMYRCASSLVIPNEQFFGPGTRLTVL.

The chain is built from TRBV9 and TRBJ2-2, with TRBD2 matching 9 bases. Germline CDR1 reads SGDLS; CDR2 reads YYNGEE. With 2 bases clipped from V and 2 bases from J, the junction kept 4 bases outside the gene matches. The CDR3 runs to 16 residues. DNA of the CDR3: TGTGCCAGCAGCGTCCGACTAGCGGTTAACACCGGGGAGCTGTTTTTT. Protein product: CASSVRLAVNTGELFF.

The chain joins TRBV10-1 to TRBJ2-7, with D perhaps TRBD1 (5 bases). The V gene's germline CDR1 is WNHNN and CDR2 SYGVQD (reference sequence). V lost 5 bases, J lost 2 bases, and 25 bases lay in between. This CDR3 comprises 18 residues. The CDR3 here is CASSRLATDSQITYEQYF. CDR3 bases: TGCGCCAGCAGTAGATTAGCAACCGACAGCCAAATAACCTACGAGCAGTACTTC.

This sequence joins TRBV10-3 and TRBJ1-5; TRBD1 is a possible D gene (5 bases). The germline V and J ends were trimmed by 6 bases and 2 bases, with 14 bases remaining between them. The CDR3 sequence is 15 residues long. Germline-derived CDR1 and CDR2 are ENHRY and SYGVKD. The CDR3: CAISGTPGGNQPQHF. In DNA form, the CDR3 reads TGTGCCATCAGCGGGACTCCGGGCGGCAATCAGCCCCAGCATTTT.

This rearrangement joins TRBV21-1 to TRBJ1-1; TRBD1, as called in the table, went unchecked against the DNA. TRBV21-1 is deemed a pseudogene. The CDR3 length is 14 residues. CDR3: CARGPDREGTEAFF. The CDR3, as DNA: TGTGCCAGGGGACCGGACAGGGAAGGGACTGAAGCTTTCTTT.

The chain combines TRBV2 with TRBJ1-6, with a tentative D call TRBD1 (5 bases). Trimming stripped 7 bases from V and 8 bases from J, with 9 bases between. Germline loops: CDR1 SNHLY, CDR2 FYNNEI. The CDR3 has 12 residues. CDR3 protein: CASTRVDSPLHF. The CDR3 DNA reads TGTGCCAGCACCAGGGTTGATTCACCCCTCCACTTT.

The chain links TRBV6-5 to TRBJ1-1; D may be TRBD1 (6 bases). Germline CDR1 MNHEY, CDR2 SVGAGI. Trimming left V 0 bases short and J 4 bases short, with 9 bases between. This CDR3 has 14 amino acids. CDR3 DNA: TGTGCCAGCAGTTACTCGAAGGGGGTCACTGAAGCTTTCTTT. Amino acids: CASSYSKGVTEAFF.

V usage is TRBV30 and J usage is TRBJ2-1; 7 nucleotides align to TRBD1. The CDR3 loop spans 14 amino acids. Germline V gene data show CDR1 as GTSNPN and CDR2 as SVGIG (reference sequence). With 6 bases clipped from V and 5 bases from J, the junction kept 10 bases outside the gene matches. The CDR3 nucleotides are TGTGCCTGCATAACGGGACAGTCAAACAATGAGCAGTTCTTC. Amino acids: CACITGQSNNEQFF.

The V gene is TRBV18, the J gene TRBJ1-3, with 7 positions matching TRBD1. V was clipped by 1 base and J by 3 bases; unmatched bases: 3. Germline lookup yields CDR1 KGHSH and CDR2 LQKENI. The CDR3 has 15 residues. In nucleotides, the CDR3 is TGTGCCAGCTCACCACAGGGGGCAAATGGAAACACCATATATTTT. As protein: CASSPQGANGNTIYF. Full variable domain (remainder filled in from reference TRBV18 and TRBJ1-3): NAGVMQNPRHLVRRRGQEARLRCSPMKGHSHVYWYRQLPEEGLKFMVYLQKENIIDESGMPKERFSAEFPKEGPSILRIQQVVRGDSAAYFCASSPQGANGNTIYFGEGSWLTVV.

This chain links TRBV5-1 with TRBJ2-6; no reliable D call. This CDR3 contains 16 residues. V gave up 1 base and J gave up 0 bases, with 8 bases separating them. CDR1 and CDR2 from the germline V gene are SGHRS and YFSETQ. The CDR3 is CASSLPKGSGANVLTF. The CDR3 DNA is TGCGCCAGCAGCTTGCCAAAAGGCTCTGGGGCCAACGTCCTGACTTTC.

The V gene is TRBV27, the J gene TRBJ2-4; 9 positions match TRBD2. This CDR3 spans 15 amino acids. Trimming took 8 bases from V and 3 from J; bases not matched to a gene: 8. CDR1 is MNHEY, CDR2 SMNVEV, per germline (reference sequence). CDR3: CASQRAGGIKNIQYF. Here the CDR3 DNA reads TGTGCCAGCCAGAGGGCGGGAGGGATCAAAAACATTCAGTACTTC.

The V call is TRBV5-1, the J call TRBJ1-5; perhaps TRBD1 as D (5 bases). Trimming removed 4 bases from V and 4 bases from J, with 12 bases in between. This CDR3 contains 14 residues. Germline values: CDR1 SGHRS, CDR2 YFSETQ. The CDR3 is CASSMGEGNQPQHF. CDR3 DNA sequence: TGCGCCAGCAGCATGGGGGAGGGGAATCAGCCCCAGCATTTT.

The gene calls are TRBV5-1 and TRBJ2-5; possible D gene TRBD1, 5 bases. This CDR3 region has 17 residues. The ends were cut back, 4 bases at V and 0 bases at J, with 19 bases in the middle. CDR1 and CDR2 from the germline V gene are SGHRS and YFSETQ. CDR3 region: CASSPVPGQYYQETQYF. DNA of the CDR3: TGCGCCAGCAGCCCCGTACCTGGACAATACTACCAAGAGACCCAGTACTTC.

This clone was detected once. The CDR3 here is CAISEWGLMGTEAFF. In DNA form, the CDR3 reads TGTGCCATCAGTGAGTGGGGACTCATGGGCACTGAAGCTTTCTTT. The J gene is TRBJ1-1, the V gene TRBV10-3; TRBD1 is a possible D gene (5 bases). Germline V gene sequence: CDR1 ENHRY, CDR2 SYGVKD. CDR3 length: 15 amino acids. The V end was cut by 1 base, the J end by 4 bases, with 13 bases between.

V is TRBV5-1 and J is TRBJ1-5, with a weak D call TRBD1 (6 bases). This CDR3 region has 15 residues. V was cut by 0 bases and J by 9 bases, with 16 bases left in between. Germline CDR1 and CDR2: SGHRS and YFSETQ. In nucleotides, the CDR3 is TGCGCCAGCAGCTTGGGCCCAGGGGACGGTCGGCCCCAGCATTTT. This codes for CASSLGPGDGRPQHF.

The chain uses TRBV7-3 and TRBJ2-3, with no clear D. The CDR3 covers 20 residues. The V gene's germline CDR1 is SGHTA and CDR2 FQGTGA. With 3 bases removed from V and 8 bases from J, the gap between germline ends came to 33 bases. The DNA of the CDR3 is TGTGCCAGCAGCTTCGATCCAGCACACCGAGGAACTAACCCTATGGGTACGCAGTATTTT. It specifies CASSFDPAHRGTNPMGTQYF.